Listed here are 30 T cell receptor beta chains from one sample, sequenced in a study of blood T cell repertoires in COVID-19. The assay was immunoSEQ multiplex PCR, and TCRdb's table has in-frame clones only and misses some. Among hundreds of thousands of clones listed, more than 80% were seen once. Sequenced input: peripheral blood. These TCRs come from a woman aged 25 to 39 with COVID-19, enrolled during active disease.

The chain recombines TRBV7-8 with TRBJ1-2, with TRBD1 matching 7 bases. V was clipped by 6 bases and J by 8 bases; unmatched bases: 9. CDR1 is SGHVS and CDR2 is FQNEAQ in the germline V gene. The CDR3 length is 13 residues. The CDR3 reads CASSYLDRVGYTF. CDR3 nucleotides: TGTGCCAGCAGTTACCTCGACAGGGTCGGCTACACCTTC.

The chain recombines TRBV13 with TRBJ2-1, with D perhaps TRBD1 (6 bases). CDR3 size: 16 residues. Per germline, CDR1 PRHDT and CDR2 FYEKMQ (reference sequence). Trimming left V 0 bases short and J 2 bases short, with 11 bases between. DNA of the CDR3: TGTGCCAGCAGCTTAGGGGGGGCCGGGGCCTACAATGAGCAGTTCTTC. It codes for CASSLGGAGAYNEQFF. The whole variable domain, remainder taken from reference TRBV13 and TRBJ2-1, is AAGVIQSPRHLIKEKRETATLKCYPIPRHDTVYWYQQGPGQDPQFLISFYEKMQSDKGSIPDRFSAQQFSDYHSELNMSSLELGDSALYFCASSLGGAGAYNEQFFGPGTRLTVL.

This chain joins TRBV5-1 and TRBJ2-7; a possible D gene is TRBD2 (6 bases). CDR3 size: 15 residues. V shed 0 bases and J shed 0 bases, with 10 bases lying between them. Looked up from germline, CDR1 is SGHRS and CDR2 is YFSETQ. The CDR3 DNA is TGCGCCAGCAGCTTGGAGGAGGGAAGCTCCTACGAGCAGTACTTC. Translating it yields CASSLEEGSSYEQYF. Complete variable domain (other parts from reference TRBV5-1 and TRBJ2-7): KAGVTQTPRYLIKTRGQQVTLSCSPISGHRSVSWYQQTPGQGLQFLFEYFSETQRNKGNFPGRFSGRQFSNSRSEMNVSTLELGDSALYLCASSLEEGSSYEQYFGPGTRLTVT.

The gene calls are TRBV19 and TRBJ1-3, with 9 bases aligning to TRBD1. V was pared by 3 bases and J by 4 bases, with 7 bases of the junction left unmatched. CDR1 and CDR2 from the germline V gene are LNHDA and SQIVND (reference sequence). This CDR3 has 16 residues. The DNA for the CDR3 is TGTGCCAGTAGTATCCTCGACAGGGGGATAGGAAACACCATATATTTT. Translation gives CASSILDRGIGNTIYF.

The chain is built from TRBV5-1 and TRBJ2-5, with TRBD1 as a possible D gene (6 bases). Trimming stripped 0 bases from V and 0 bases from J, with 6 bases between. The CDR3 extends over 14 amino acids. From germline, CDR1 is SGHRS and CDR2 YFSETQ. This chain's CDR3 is CASSLEGDQETQYF. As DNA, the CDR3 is TGCGCCAGCAGCTTGGAGGGGGACCAAGAGACCCAGTACTTC.

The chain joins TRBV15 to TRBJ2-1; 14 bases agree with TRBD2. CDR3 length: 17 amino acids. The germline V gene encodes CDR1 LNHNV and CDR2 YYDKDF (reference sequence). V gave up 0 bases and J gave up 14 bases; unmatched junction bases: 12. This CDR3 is CATSRDWGPGLAGEKFF. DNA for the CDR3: TGTGCCACCAGCAGAGATTGGGGACCGGGACTAGCGGGAGAAAAGTTCTTC.

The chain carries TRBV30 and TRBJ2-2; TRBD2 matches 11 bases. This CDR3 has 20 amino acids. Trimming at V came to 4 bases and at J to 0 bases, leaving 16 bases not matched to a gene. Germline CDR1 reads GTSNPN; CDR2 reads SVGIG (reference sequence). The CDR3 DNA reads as TGTGCCTGGACCGTAGGGATAGGTAGCGGGAGGGCCGCGAACACCGGGGAGCTGTTTTTT. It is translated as CAWTVGIGSGRAANTGELFF.

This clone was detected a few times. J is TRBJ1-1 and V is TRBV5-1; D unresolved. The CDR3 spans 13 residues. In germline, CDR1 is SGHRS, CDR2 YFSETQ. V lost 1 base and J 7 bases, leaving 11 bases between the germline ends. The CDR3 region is CASSLSNTDEAFF. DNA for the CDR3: TGCGCCAGCAGCTTGAGTAATACAGATGAAGCTTTCTTT.

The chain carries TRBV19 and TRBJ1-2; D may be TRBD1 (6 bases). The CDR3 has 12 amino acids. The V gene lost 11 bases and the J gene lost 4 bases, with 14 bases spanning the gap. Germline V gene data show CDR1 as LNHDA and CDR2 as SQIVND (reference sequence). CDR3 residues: CAGHRAGYGYTF. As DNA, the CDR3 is TGTGCCGGTCACAGGGCTGGCTATGGCTACACCTTC.

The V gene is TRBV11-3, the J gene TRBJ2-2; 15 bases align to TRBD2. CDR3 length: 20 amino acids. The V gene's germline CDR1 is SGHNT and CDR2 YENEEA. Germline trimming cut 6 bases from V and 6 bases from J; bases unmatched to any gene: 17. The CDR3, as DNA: TGTGCCAGCAGGTCCAGGACTAGCGGGAGGGCGTCTGATATGCCCGGGGAGCTGTTTTTT. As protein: CASRSRTSGRASDMPGELFF.

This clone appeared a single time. In DNA form, the CDR3 reads TGCAGCGTTGTTTATGACGGGCGGGGAAAGACTGAAGCTTTCTTT. Protein sequence: CSVVYDGRGKTEAFF. The chain uses TRBV29-1 and TRBJ1-1; D call uncertain. Germline lookup yields CDR1 SQVTM and CDR2 ANQGSEA. The CDR3 has 15 amino acids. Trimming pared 4 bases from V and 5 bases from J, leaving 20 bases between.

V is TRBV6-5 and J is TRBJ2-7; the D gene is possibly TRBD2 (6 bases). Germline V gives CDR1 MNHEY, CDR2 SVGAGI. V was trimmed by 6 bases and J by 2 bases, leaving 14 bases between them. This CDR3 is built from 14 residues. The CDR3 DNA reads TGTGCCAGCAGGGAGGGGCTCAGGCCCTACGAGCAGTACTTC. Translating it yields CASREGLRPYEQYF.

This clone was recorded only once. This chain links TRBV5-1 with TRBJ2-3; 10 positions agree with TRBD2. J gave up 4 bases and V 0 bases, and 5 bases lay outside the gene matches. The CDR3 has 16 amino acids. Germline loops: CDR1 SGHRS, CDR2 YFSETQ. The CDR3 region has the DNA TGCGCCAGCAGCTTGGAAGCGGGGGGGCCTCCAGATACGCAGTATTTT. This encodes CASSLEAGGPPDTQYF.

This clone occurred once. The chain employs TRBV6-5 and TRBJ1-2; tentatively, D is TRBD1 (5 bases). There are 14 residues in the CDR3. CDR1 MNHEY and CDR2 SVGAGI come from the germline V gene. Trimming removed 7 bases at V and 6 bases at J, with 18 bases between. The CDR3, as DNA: TGTGCCAGCAAACAAGACAGAACGATCGATGGCTACACCTTC. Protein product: CASKQDRTIDGYTF.

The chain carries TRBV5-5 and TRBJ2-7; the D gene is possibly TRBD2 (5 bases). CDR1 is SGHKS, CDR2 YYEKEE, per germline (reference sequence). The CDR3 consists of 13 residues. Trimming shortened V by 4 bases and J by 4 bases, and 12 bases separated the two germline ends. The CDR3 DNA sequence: TGTGCCAGCAGCCTCGACCTAGCTTACGAGCAGTACGTC. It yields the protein CASSLDLAYEQYV.

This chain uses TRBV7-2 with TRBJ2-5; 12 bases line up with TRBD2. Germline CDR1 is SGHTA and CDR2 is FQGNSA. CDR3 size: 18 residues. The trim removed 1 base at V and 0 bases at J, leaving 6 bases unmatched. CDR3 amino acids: CASSLGLAGGPYQETQYF. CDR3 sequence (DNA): TGTGCCAGCAGCTTAGGGCTAGCGGGGGGGCCGTACCAAGAGACCCAGTACTTC.

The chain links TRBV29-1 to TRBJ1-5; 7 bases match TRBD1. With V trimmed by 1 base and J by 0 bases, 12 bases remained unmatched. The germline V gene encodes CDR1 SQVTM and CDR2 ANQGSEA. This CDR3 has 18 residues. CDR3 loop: CSVEAIDRVTYSNQPQHF. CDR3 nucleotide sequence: TGCAGCGTTGAAGCTATCGACAGGGTGACTTATAGCAATCAGCCCCAGCATTTT.

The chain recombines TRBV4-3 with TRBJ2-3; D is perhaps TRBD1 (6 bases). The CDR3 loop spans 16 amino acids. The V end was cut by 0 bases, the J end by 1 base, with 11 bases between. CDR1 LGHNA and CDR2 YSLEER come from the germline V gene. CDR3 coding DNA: TGCGCCAGCAGCCAAGAACAGGGATTTGGCACAGATACGCAGTATTTT. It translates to CASSQEQGFGTDTQYF.

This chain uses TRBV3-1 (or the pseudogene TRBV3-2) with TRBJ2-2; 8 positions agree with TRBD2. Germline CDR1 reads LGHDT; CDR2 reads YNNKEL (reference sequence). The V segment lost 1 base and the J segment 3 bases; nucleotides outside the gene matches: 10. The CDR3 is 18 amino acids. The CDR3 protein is CASSQGPQRELDTGELFF. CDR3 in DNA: TGTGCCAGCAGCCAAGGGCCCCAGCGGGAGTTGGACACCGGGGAGCTGTTTTTT.

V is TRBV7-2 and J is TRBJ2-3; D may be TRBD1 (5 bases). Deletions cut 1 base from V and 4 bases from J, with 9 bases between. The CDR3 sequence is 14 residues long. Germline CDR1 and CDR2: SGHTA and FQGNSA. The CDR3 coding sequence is TGTGCCAGCAGCTTAGGAACAGGAGCAGATACGCAGTATTTT. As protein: CASSLGTGADTQYF. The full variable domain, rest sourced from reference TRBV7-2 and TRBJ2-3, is GAGVSQSPSNKVTEKGKDVELRCDPISGHTALYWYRQSLGQGLEFLIYFQGNSAPDKSGLPSDRFSAERTGGSVSTLTIQRTQQEDSAVYLCASSLGTGADTQYFGPGTRLTVL.

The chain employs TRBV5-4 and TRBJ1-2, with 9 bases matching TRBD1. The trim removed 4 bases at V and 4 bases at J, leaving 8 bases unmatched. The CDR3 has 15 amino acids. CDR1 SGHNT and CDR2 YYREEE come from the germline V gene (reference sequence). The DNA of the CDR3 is TGTGCCAGCAGCACGTCCGGGACAGGGACCTATGGCTACACCTTC. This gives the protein CASSTSGTGTYGYTF.

CDR3 protein: CASRKGTGGEKLFF. The DNA for the CDR3 is TGTGCCAGCCGGAAAGGGACAGGGGGGGAAAAACTGTTTTTT. The chain joins TRBV2 to TRBJ1-4, with 11 nucleotides matching TRBD1. The germline gives CDR1 SNHLY, CDR2 FYNNEI. Trimming removed 8 bases from V and 8 bases from J; junction bases left unmatched: 7. The length of the CDR3 is 14 residues.

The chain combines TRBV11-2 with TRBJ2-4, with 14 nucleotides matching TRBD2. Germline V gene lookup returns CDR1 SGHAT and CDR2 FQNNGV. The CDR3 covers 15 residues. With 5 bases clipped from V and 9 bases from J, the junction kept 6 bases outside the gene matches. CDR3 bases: TGTGCCAGCAGCCGGACTAGCGGGAGGACCGGCATTCAGTACTTC. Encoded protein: CASSRTSGRTGIQYF.

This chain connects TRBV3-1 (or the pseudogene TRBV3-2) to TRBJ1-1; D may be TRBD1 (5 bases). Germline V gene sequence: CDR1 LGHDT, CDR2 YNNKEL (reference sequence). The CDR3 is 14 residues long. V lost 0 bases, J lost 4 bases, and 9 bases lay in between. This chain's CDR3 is CASSQDLGGTEAFF. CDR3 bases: TGTGCCAGCAGCCAAGATCTCGGGGGCACTGAAGCTTTCTTT.

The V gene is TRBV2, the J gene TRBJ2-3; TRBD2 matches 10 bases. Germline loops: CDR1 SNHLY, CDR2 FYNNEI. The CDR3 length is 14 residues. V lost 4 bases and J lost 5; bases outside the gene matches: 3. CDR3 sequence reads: CASSVPSGGDTQYF. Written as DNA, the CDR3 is TGTGCCAGCAGTGTCCCTAGCGGGGGAGATACGCAGTATTTT.

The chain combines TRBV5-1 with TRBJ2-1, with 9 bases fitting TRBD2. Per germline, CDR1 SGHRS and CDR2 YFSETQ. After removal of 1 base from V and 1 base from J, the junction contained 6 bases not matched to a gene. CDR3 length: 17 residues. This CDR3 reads CASSLWLAGVSYNEQFF. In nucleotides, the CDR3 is TGCGCCAGCAGCTTGTGGTTAGCGGGAGTATCCTACAATGAGCAGTTCTTC.

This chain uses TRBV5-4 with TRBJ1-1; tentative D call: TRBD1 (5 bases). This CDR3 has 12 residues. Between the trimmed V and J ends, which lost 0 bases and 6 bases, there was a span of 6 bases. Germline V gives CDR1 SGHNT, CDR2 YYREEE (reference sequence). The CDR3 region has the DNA TGTGCCAGCAGCTTGGGCAGGGCTGAAGCTTTCTTT. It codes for CASSLGRAEAFF.

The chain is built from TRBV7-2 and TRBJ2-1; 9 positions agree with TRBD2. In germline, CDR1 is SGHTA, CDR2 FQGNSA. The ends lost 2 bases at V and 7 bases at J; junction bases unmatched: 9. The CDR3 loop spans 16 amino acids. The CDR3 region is CASSLNGGRARNEQFF. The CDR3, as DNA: TGTGCCAGCAGCTTAAACGGCGGGAGGGCTCGGAATGAGCAGTTCTTC. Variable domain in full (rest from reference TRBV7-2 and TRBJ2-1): GAGVSQSPSNKVTEKGKDVELRCDPISGHTALYWYRQSLGQGLEFLIYFQGNSAPDKSGLPSDRFSAERTGGSVSTLTIQRTQQEDSAVYLCASSLNGGRARNEQFFGPGTRLTVL.

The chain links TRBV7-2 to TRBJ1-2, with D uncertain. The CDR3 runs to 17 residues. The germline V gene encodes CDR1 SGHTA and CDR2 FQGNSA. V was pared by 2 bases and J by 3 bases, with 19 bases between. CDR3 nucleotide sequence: TGTGCCAGCAGCTTAAGGTTTTGGGCAGCAATTGACTATGGCTACACCTTC. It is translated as CASSLRFWAAIDYGYTF.

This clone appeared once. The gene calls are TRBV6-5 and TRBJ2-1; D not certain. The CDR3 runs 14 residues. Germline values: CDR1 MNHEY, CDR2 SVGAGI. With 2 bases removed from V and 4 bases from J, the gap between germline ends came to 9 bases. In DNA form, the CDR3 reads TGTGCCAGCAGTTACGCGGTAGATTACAATGAGCAGTTCTTC. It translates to CASSYAVDYNEQFF.